This TCR beta chain derives from a study of neoadjuvant anti-PD-1 for oral cavity cancer. Whole-study context: Patients mostly received three to four biweekly nivolumab doses at 3 mg/kg before surgery.

The table lists this clone with a few counts. Its antigen is not identified. An end of the junction does not agree with germline; a read error may underlie this. Tumor libraries mostly used around 4.8 ug genomic DNA, two replicates each. Profiling relied on immunoSEQ multiplex PCR, and the TCRdb table lists in-frame clones only, not all of them. This table has several thousand clones, under 55% appearing once. Patients were newly diagnosed with stage II-IVA oral cavity squamous cell carcinoma without prior systemic or radiation treatment. Study-wide findings and caveats: Pretreatment Treg/Th17 ratio correlated inversely with post-treatment tumor clonality.

In germline, CDR1 is MNHNS, CDR2 SASEGT. This CDR3 has 11 residues. Sequenced material: tumor tissue, taken before nivolumab (anti-PD-1) treatment. The V call is TRBV6-1, the J call TRBJ2-7, with TRBD1 matching over 7 bases. The clonotype comes from a person between 40 and 80 years old with oral cavity squamous cell carcinoma. The CDR3 reads CASSEGQGVPF. CDR3 in DNA: TGTGCCAGCAGTGAAGGGCAGGGGGTGCCCTTC.